One sample yielded the 22 T cell receptor beta chains listed below, sequenced in a study of blood T cell repertoires in COVID-19. Clones were sequenced by immunoSEQ multiplex PCR, and TCRdb holds only the in-frame ones, with some missing. The repertoire has 120,000 to 150,000 clones, roughly 84% of them found once; the top ten carry around 5.4%. Sequencing was performed on PBMCs or T cells enriched from blood (not recorded which). The receptor set was obtained from a woman in her fifties or sixties who had been exposed to COVID-19.

This chain connects TRBV28 to TRBJ1-1, with TRBD1 identical over 8 bases. CDR1 is MDHEN, CDR2 SYDVKM, per germline. J was trimmed by 10 bases and V by 8 bases; bases with no gene match: 9. The CDR3 consists of 12 residues. The CDR3: CASGLTQGAAFF. The CDR3 DNA is TGTGCCAGCGGCCTCACTCAGGGGGCAGCTTTCTTT.

V gene TRBV19 combines with J gene TRBJ1-1; D unresolved. V lost 1 base, J lost 0 bases, and 6 bases lay in between. This CDR3 contains 14 residues. Germline V lookup: CDR1 LNHDA, CDR2 SQIVND (reference sequence). The CDR3 region has the DNA TGTGCCAGTAGTATAGGGCGGCTGAACACTGAAGCTTTCTTT. Translation gives CASSIGRLNTEAFF.

The J gene is TRBJ2-7, the V gene TRBV23-1; no firm D call. TRBV23-1 falls under the ORF class, with uncertain function. The CDR3 has 13 amino acids. Trimming cost V 4 bases and J 0 bases, with 7 bases left between them. This CDR3 is CASSRNSSYEQYF. For the CDR3, the DNA is TGCGCCAGCAGTCGAAACAGCTCCTACGAGCAGTACTTC.

Of note for this clone: The junction does not match germline at one end; this may be a read error. Here the CDR3 reads CASSDDFGQLHF. CDR3 nucleotides: TGTGCCAGCAGTGACGACTTCGGACAGCTGCATTTT. The chain uses TRBV6-4 and TRBJ1-3; D might be TRBD1 (6 bases). Germline values: CDR1 MRHNA, CDR2 SNTAGT. The CDR3 runs 12 residues.

The chain carries TRBV6-5 and TRBJ2-7, with TRBD2 as a possible D gene (6 bases). The CDR3 is 14 amino acids. Germline V gives CDR1 MNHEY, CDR2 SVGAGI. V lost 3 bases and J lost 2, with 11 bases in between. CDR3 region: CASSYGSGTYEQYF. The CDR3 DNA reads TGTGCCAGCAGTTATGGTAGCGGAACCTACGAGCAGTACTTC.

CDR3 DNA sequence: TGTGCCAGCAGCCTGGGACAGGGGGCCTACAATGAGCAGTTCTTC. This sequence encodes CASSLGQGAYNEQFF. V and J are TRBV11-2 and TRBJ2-1; 11 nucleotides match TRBD1. The junction had 2 bases not matched to a gene; V was cut back by 5 bases and J by 2 bases. CDR1 is SGHAT and CDR2 is FQNNGV in the germline V gene. The CDR3 sequence is 15 residues long.

This clone occurred a few times. The chain links TRBV10-2 to TRBJ2-2, with TRBD2 matching 8 bases. Germline values: CDR1 WSHSY, CDR2 SAAADI. The CDR3 sequence is 16 residues long. Trimming removed 0 bases from V and 5 bases from J; junction bases left unmatched: 5. The CDR3 nucleotides are TGCGCCAGCAGTGAGTCGCAGCGGGAGTGGACCGGGGAGCTGTTTTTT. Protein product: CASSESQREWTGELFF.

This clone is a singleton in its sample. The chain is built from TRBV2 and TRBJ2-2; TRBD1 is a possible D gene (5 bases). Germline V gene data show CDR1 as SNHLY and CDR2 as FYNNEI. V dropped 3 bases and J dropped 4 bases, with 12 bases sitting between them. This CDR3 comprises 15 residues. CDR3 loop: CASSESRVGTGELFF. DNA of the CDR3: TGTGCCAGCAGTGAGTCCAGGGTTGGCACCGGGGAGCTGTTTTTT.

This chain links TRBV6-2 or TRBV6-3 with TRBJ2-7, with no clear D. Trimming cost V 4 bases and J 1 base, with 5 bases left between them. The V gene's germline CDR1 is MNHEY and CDR2 SVGEGT. CDR3 size: 12 residues. CDR3 in DNA: TGTGCCAGCAGTTTTCCTTCCTACGAGCAGTACTTC. It yields the protein CASSFPSYEQYF.

The V gene is TRBV20-1, the J gene TRBJ2-7; D is undetermined. Per the germline V gene, CDR1 is DFQATT and CDR2 is SNEGSKA (reference sequence). Deletions cut 3 bases from V and 0 bases from J, with 6 bases between. The CDR3 runs 12 residues. The CDR3 DNA reads TGCAGTGCTAGTACTCGCTCCTACGAGCAGTACTTC. Amino acid sequence: CSASTRSYEQYF.

CDR3 nucleotides: TGCGCCAGCAGCTTGGGGTCGCGGGGGATGCGCACAGATACGCAGTATTTT. Protein product: CASSLGSRGMRTDTQYF. This chain connects TRBV5-1 to TRBJ2-3; 7 bases are shared with TRBD2. The CDR3 consists of 17 residues. The V segment lost 0 bases and the J segment 1 base; nucleotides outside the gene matches: 8. The germline V gene encodes CDR1 SGHRS and CDR2 YFSETQ.

The chain employs TRBV6-5 and TRBJ2-7; D not resolved. The V gene's germline CDR1 is MNHEY and CDR2 SVGAGI. The CDR3 length is 12 residues. The V end lost 7 bases, the J end lost 0 bases, and 7 bases lay between the germline ends. In DNA form, the CDR3 reads TGTGCCAGCAAGCGTGGCTCCTACGAGCAGTACTTC. It yields the protein CASKRGSYEQYF.

The genes are TRBV10-3 and TRBJ2-7, with D perhaps TRBD1 (5 bases). The CDR3 sequence is 15 residues long. V lost 4 bases, J lost 4 bases, and 17 bases lay in between. Per germline, CDR1 ENHRY and CDR2 SYGVKD. CDR3 loop: CAISAQGSSGYEQYF. Here the CDR3 DNA reads TGTGCCATCAGTGCCCAGGGCTCTTCCGGGTACGAGCAGTACTTC.

This chain uses TRBV4-3 with TRBJ2-1; the D gene is possibly TRBD2 (6 bases). Between the trimmed V and J ends, which lost 3 bases and 11 bases, there was a span of 17 bases. Per germline, CDR1 LGHNA and CDR2 YSLEER. The CDR3 length is 14 residues. The CDR3 nucleotides are TGCGCCAGCAGCCAGATGGAGAGACGGGAGCAGCAGTTCTTC. Translation gives CASSQMERREQQFF.

J is TRBJ2-1 and V is TRBV7-8, with 13 bases that match TRBD2. This CDR3 spans 16 amino acids. Germline lookup yields CDR1 SGHVS and CDR2 FQNEAQ. The trim removed 6 bases at V and 0 bases at J, leaving 2 bases unmatched. CDR3 region: CASRRTSGSSYNEQFF. The CDR3 DNA sequence: TGTGCCAGCAGAAGGACTAGCGGGAGCTCCTACAATGAGCAGTTCTTC.

The rearrangement joins TRBV7-8 to TRBJ2-7, with 7 bases fitting TRBD1. The length of the CDR3 is 13 residues. V trimming: 5 bases; J trimming: 4 bases; junction bases outside the gene matches: 5. Germline-derived CDR1 and CDR2 are SGHVS and FQNEAQ. Written as DNA, the CDR3 is TGTGCCAGCAGCCAAGGGACAGATTACGAGCAGTACTTC. Translation: CASSQGTDYEQYF.

The chain couples TRBV18 to TRBJ2-3, with D possibly TRBD1 on 6 matching bases. The CDR3 spans 16 residues. The germline V gene has CDR1 KGHSH and CDR2 LQKENI. V was clipped by 1 base and J by 7 bases, with 18 bases between them. DNA for the CDR3: TGTGCCAGCTCACCACGGGACATCGATCCGGGGTATACGCAGTATTTT. Its translation is CASSPRDIDPGYTQYF.

The chain carries TRBV6-2 or TRBV6-3 and TRBJ2-5; possibly TRBD2 for D (5 bases). Looked up from germline, CDR1 is MNHEY and CDR2 is SVGEGT. V lost 6 bases and J lost 4, with 24 bases in between. The CDR3 spans 17 residues. CDR3 nucleotides: TGTGCCAGCAGCCCTGCCGGGGTCGCCATAGGGAGAGAGACCCAGTACTTC. It is translated as CASSPAGVAIGRETQYF.

The chain has TRBV27 and TRBJ2-1, with 7 positions matching TRBD2. V lost 0 bases and J lost 0; bases outside the gene matches: 5. The CDR3 contains 17 residues. CDR1 is MNHEY, CDR2 SMNVEV, per germline (reference sequence). CDR3 nucleotides: TGTGCCAGCAGTTTATCGGGGGGGGTTAGCTCCTACAATGAGCAGTTCTTC. Residues: CASSLSGGVSSYNEQFF.

This rearrangement joins TRBV24-1 to TRBJ2-1, with D maybe TRBD2 (6 bases). Trimming removed 3 bases from V and 5 bases from J, with 13 bases in between. The CDR3 is 15 amino acids. Germline V gene sequence: CDR1 KGHDR, CDR2 SFDVKD. The CDR3, as DNA: TGTGCCACCAGTGATCCCCGGGACTTTAACAATGAGCAGTTCTTC. Its translation: CATSDPRDFNNEQFF.

The V call is TRBV7-9, the J call TRBJ1-2, with TRBD1 matching over 8 bases. Losses at the gene ends were 2 bases for V and 7 bases for J; bases not matched to a gene: 15. CDR1 SEHNR and CDR2 FQNEAQ come from the germline V gene (reference sequence). CDR3 length equals 17 residues. The CDR3, as DNA: TGTGCCAGCAGCTTACCCGGACAGGGAGATCGCGGCGGTGGCTACACCTTC. This translates into CASSLPGQGDRGGGYTF.

V is TRBV5-1 and J is TRBJ2-7; 9 bases agree with TRBD1. Losses at the gene ends were 3 bases for V and 0 bases for J; bases not matched to a gene: 4. The CDR3 extends over 15 amino acids. The germline V gene encodes CDR1 SGHRS and CDR2 YFSETQ. The CDR3 DNA reads as TGCGCCAGCAGCTGGGGACAGGGATTCTCCTACGAGCAGTACTTC. Protein sequence: CASSWGQGFSYEQYF.